The rows below give T cell receptor beta chains drawn from one sample of a study of cytomegalovirus exposure and HLA in healthy donors. This table comes from immunoSEQ multiplex PCR, and its TCRdb copy is limited to in-frame clones, with some not included. The sample consists of 150,000 to 200,000 clones, around 73% of them appearing once. Sequencing was performed on PBMCs. Receptors were obtained from a woman younger than 30 in good health and CMV-seropositive. The CDR3 runs from the conserved cysteine through the conserved F or W. The D gene is left open where the match is weak. Only some rows state a clone size, as once, few, many or a class for expanded clones.

J: TRBJ1-2; V: TRBV7-6; size: -; D: -; CDR3: CASSLGVGVRDFNGYTF; DNA: TGTGCCAGCAGCTTAGGTGTTGGGGTCAGGGATTTCAATGGCTACACCTTC
J: TRBJ1-5; V: TRBV30; size: -; D: -; CDR3: CAWSVLGGNQPQHF; DNA: TGTGCCTGGAGTGTACTTGGGGGGAATCAGCCCCAGCATTTT
J: TRBJ1-2; V: TRBV21-1; size: once; D: -; CDR3: CASSKEGREDGGYTF; DNA: TGTGCCAGCAGCAAAGAGGGGCGGGAGGATGGAGGCTACACCTTC
J: TRBJ1-4; V: TRBV19; size: few; D: -; CDR3: CASSAPREAHYRKLFF; DNA: TGTGCCAGTAGTGCCCCCCGGGAGGCCCATTACCGGAAACTGTTTTTT
J: TRBJ2-7; V: TRBV28; size: once; D: -; CDR3: CASSPGRNEQYF; DNA: TGTGCCAGCAGCCCGGGGAGGAACGAGCAGTACTTC
J: TRBJ2-1; V: TRBV7-9; size: few; D: TRBD1; CDR3: CASSSRQGSSYNEQFF; DNA: TGTGCCAGCAGCTCGCGACAGGGGAGCTCCTACAATGAGCAGTTCTTC
J: TRBJ2-7; V: TRBV7-6; size: few; D: -; CDR3: CASSLGTSPNYEQYF; DNA: TGTGCCAGCAGCTTAGGGACAAGCCCTAACTACGAGCAGTACTTC
J: TRBJ2-1; V: TRBV28; size: -; D: TRBD1; CDR3: CASSQRDRGFFEQFF; DNA: TGTGCCAGCAGTCAACGGGACAGGGGGTTTTTTGAGCAGTTCTTC
J: TRBJ2-3; V: TRBV5-4; size: -; D: -; CDR3: CASSLEGYDTQYF; DNA: TGTGCCAGCAGCTTGGAGGGGTACGATACGCAGTATTTT
J: TRBJ1-2; V: TRBV28; size: few; D: -; CDR3: CAISPTLDYGYTF; DNA: TGTGCCATCTCGCCGACATTGGACTATGGCTACACCTTC
J: TRBJ2-1; V: TRBV20-1; size: -; D: -; CDR3: CSARQAGEQFF; DNA: TGCAGTGCTAGACAAGCCGGGGAGCAGTTCTTC
J: TRBJ2-7; V: TRBV4-3; size: few; D: TRBD1; CDR3: CASSDGQGYEQYF; DNA: TGCGCCAGCAGTGATGGACAGGGCTACGAGCAGTACTTC
J: TRBJ2-6; V: TRBV6-1; size: few; D: TRBD2; CDR3: CASCGGGAGANVLTF; DNA: TGTGCCAGCTGCGGGGGGGGCGCTGGGGCCAACGTCCTGACTTTC
J: TRBJ1-6; V: TRBV2; size: few; D: -; CDR3: CASNGGYNSPLHF; DNA: TGTGCCAGCAACGGGGGTTATAATTCACCCCTCCACTTT
J: TRBJ2-5; V: TRBV7-3; size: -; D: -; CDR3: CASSLSSFRGETQYF; DNA: TGTGCCAGCAGCTTAAGCAGTTTCCGGGGAGAGACCCAGTACTTC
J: TRBJ2-3; V: TRBV7-2; size: few; D: TRBD1; CDR3: CASSLRGQSTQYF; DNA: TGTGCCAGCAGCTTAAGGGGGCAGAGTACGCAGTATTTT
J: TRBJ1-2; V: TRBV7-9; size: -; D: -; CDR3: CASSPGGGLGYGYTF; DNA: TGTGCCAGCAGCCCCGGGGGGGGGCTCGGATATGGCTACACCTTC
J: TRBJ1-4; V: TRBV28; size: -; D: TRBD1; CDR3: CASSRTGLGPNEKLFF; DNA: TGTGCCAGCAGTCGGACAGGGCTGGGGCCAAATGAAAAACTGTTTTTT
J: TRBJ1-1; V: TRBV18; size: few; D: TRBD1; CDR3: CASSTIRQGSTEAFF; DNA: TGTGCCAGCTCTACAATCAGACAGGGTAGCACTGAAGCTTTCTTT
J: TRBJ1-4; V: TRBV20-1; size: -; D: -; CDR3: CSVPENEKLFF; DNA: TGCAGTGTCCCTGAGAATGAAAAACTGTTTTTT
J: TRBJ2-3; V: TRBV9; size: few; D: -; CDR3: CASSVSGSSTDTQYF; DNA: TGTGCCAGCAGCGTTTCGGGATCTAGCACAGATACGCAGTATTTT
J: TRBJ1-1; V: TRBV9; size: -; D: -; CDR3: CASSPGGVTEAFF; DNA: TGTGCCAGCAGCCCGGGGGGCGTCACTGAAGCTTTCTTT
J: TRBJ1-4; V: TRBV5-1; size: -; D: TRBD1; CDR3: CASSPGQGQANEKLFF; DNA: TGCGCCAGCAGCCCCGGACAGGGGCAGGCTAATGAAAAACTGTTTTTT
J: TRBJ1-5; V: TRBV6-5; size: few; D: TRBD1; CDR3: CASSQGGAYQPQHF; DNA: TGTGCCAGCAGCCAGGGGGGCGCCTATCAGCCCCAGCATTTT
J: TRBJ2-3; V: TRBV19; size: -; D: -; CDR3: CATSGGHRDTQYF; DNA: TGTGCCACATCGGGGGGCCACCGGGATACGCAGTATTTT
J: TRBJ1-2; V: TRBV2; size: -; D: -; CDR3: CASSTDSRSIYGYTF; DNA: TGTGCCAGTAGCACGGACAGCCGGTCTATCTATGGCTACACCTTC
J: TRBJ1-5; V: TRBV30; size: -; D: -; CDR3: CAWSSGRLNQPQHF; DNA: TGTGCCTGGAGTTCCGGGAGACTCAATCAGCCCCAGCATTTT
J: TRBJ2-3; V: TRBV5-1; size: -; D: -; CDR3: CASSLWEAGTDTQYF; DNA: TGCGCCAGCAGCTTGTGGGAGGCGGGGACAGATACGCAGTATTTT
J: TRBJ2-3; V: TRBV28; size: -; D: TRBD1; CDR3: CASRGGTGISTDTQYF; DNA: TGTGCCAGCAGGGGAGGGACAGGGATTAGCACAGATACGCAGTATTTT
J: TRBJ2-2; V: TRBV7-8; size: -; D: -; CDR3: CASSLVTGAPGELFF; DNA: TGTGCCAGCAGCTTAGTCACAGGTGCCCCCGGGGAGCTGTTTTTT
J: TRBJ2-5; V: TRBV11-3; size: -; D: TRBD2; CDR3: CASSAGEGETQYF; DNA: TGTGCCAGCAGCGCTGGGGAGGGGGAGACCCAGTACTTC
J: TRBJ2-1; V: TRBV5-4; size: -; D: TRBD1; CDR3: CASRRDRGDHEQFF; DNA: TGTGCCAGCCGGAGGGACAGGGGTGATCATGAGCAGTTCTTC
J: TRBJ1-1; V: TRBV11-2; size: -; D: -; CDR3: CASSRLTQGDTEAFF; DNA: TGTGCCAGCAGTCGCTTGACACAGGGCGACACTGAAGCTTTCTTT
J: TRBJ2-5; V: TRBV9; size: -; D: TRBD2; CDR3: CASSSGGAKTQYF; DNA: TGTGCCAGCAGCTCGGGGGGAGCGAAGACCCAGTACTTC
J: TRBJ1-2; V: TRBV2; size: -; D: -; CDR3: CATTQRGGYTF; DNA: TGTGCCACCACCCAAAGGGGTGGCTACACCTTC
J: TRBJ2-7; V: TRBV2; size: -; D: -; CDR3: CASSPEAAVDYEQYF; DNA: TGTGCCAGCAGCCCAGAAGCGGCAGTAGACTACGAGCAGTACTTC